Listed below are T cell receptor beta chains from one sample, sequenced in a study of T-cell memory formation after mild COVID-19. TCRdb redid the calling of the 5' RACE reads with MiXCR, one entry per CDR3 protein. The sample yields hundreds of thousands of distinct CDR3 sequences, more than 15% seen once. Sequencing was carried out using PBMCs or a T cell subset sorted from them (not recorded which). Receptor source: an adult woman who had mild COVID-19 (a few samples of this study predate the infection). Cell type and time point are not known. The CDR3 runs from the conserved cysteine through the conserved F or W. A D gene is named only where the DNA matches it firmly. Only part of the rows carry a size: once, few, many, or a class if the clone is expanded.

j_call d_call v_call clone_size cdr3_aa cdr3_nt
TRBJ2-3 - TRBV20-1 - CSARDRTESLFGDTQYF TGCAGTGCTAGAGATCGAACAGAAAGCCTGTTCGGGGATACGCAGTATTTT
TRBJ1-1 - TRBV29-1 few CSVLRWDFGAFF TGCAGCGTCCTTCGTTGGGACTTCGGAGCTTTCTTT
TRBJ1-1 - TRBV4-3 - CASSQDLSGGNTEAFF TGCGCCAGCAGCCAAGATCTATCGGGGGGTAACACTGAAGCTTTCTTT
TRBJ2-4 - TRBV7-2 many CASSGNIQYF TGTGCCAGCAGCGGAAACATTCAGTACTTC
TRBJ2-5 - TRBV7-9 - CASSLARGLAKETQYF TGTGCCAGCAGCTTAGCCAGGGGTCTAGCTAAGGAGACCCAGTACTTC
TRBJ1-4 TRBD1 TRBV4-3 - CASSQARQGGDEKLFF TGCGCCAGCAGCCAAGCCCGACAGGGGGGGGATGAAAAACTGTTTTTT
TRBJ1-1 - TRBV12-3/TRBV12-4 - CASSLRDTFRAFF TGTGCCAGCAGCCTCCGGGACACCTTTAGGGCTTTCTTT
TRBJ2-1 - TRBV19 - CASSIDRLEGAGSYNEQFF TGTGCCAGTAGTATAGATAGACTCGAGGGAGCTGGGTCCTACAATGAGCAGTTCTTC
TRBJ1-5 - TRBV20-1 - CSARSVWGTEQPQHF TGCAGTGCTAGATCCGTCTGGGGAACAGAACAGCCCCAGCATTTT
TRBJ1-1 - TRBV7-9 - CASSPKWAEEAFF TGTGCCAGCAGCCCAAAATGGGCAGAAGAAGCTTTCTTT
TRBJ1-1 TRBD1 TRBV3-1 - CASSPRDRFREAFF TGTGCCAGCAGCCCCCGGGACAGGTTCAGGGAAGCTTTCTTT
TRBJ2-7 TRBD1 TRBV20-1 few CSARPHSPGQVTYEQYF TGCAGTGCTAGACCTCACTCCCCCGGACAGGTAACCTACGAGCAGTACTTC
TRBJ2-2 TRBD2 TRBV7-2 once CASSSWGGNTGELFF TGTGCCAGCAGCTCATGGGGGGGGAACACCGGGGAGCTGTTTTTT
TRBJ2-7 - TRBV4-2 few CASRETGARSYEQYF TGTGCCAGCAGAGAGACGGGTGCCCGCTCCTACGAGCAGTACTTC
TRBJ2-1 - TRBV12-3/TRBV12-4 few CASQHPGSYNEQFF TGTGCCAGCCAACATCCCGGGAGCTACAATGAGCAGTTCTTC
TRBJ2-7 - TRBV4-3 - CASSQEADYSYEQYF TGCGCCAGCAGCCAAGAGGCGGACTACTCCTACGAGCAGTACTTC
TRBJ2-3 - TRBV12-3/TRBV12-4 many CASSFVSSDTQYF TGTGCCAGCAGTTTTGTCTCGTCAGATACGCAGTATTTT
TRBJ2-3 TRBD2 TRBV18 - CATAFGLAVTDTQYF TGTGCCACCGCATTTGGACTAGCGGTCACAGATACGCAGTATTTT
TRBJ2-1 TRBD1 TRBV7-3 few CASSHTGAYNEQFF TGTGCCAGCAGCCATACAGGGGCCTACAATGAGCAGTTCTTC
TRBJ1-2 TRBD1 TRBV19 - CASSSDRGLNGYTF TGTGCCAGTAGCTCCGACAGGGGGCTTAATGGCTACACCTTC
TRBJ2-3 TRBD2 TRBV27 - CASRKAGGPGDTQYF TGTGCCAGCAGAAAAGCGGGAGGGCCGGGAGATACGCAGTATTTT
TRBJ2-7 - TRBV12-3/TRBV12-4 few CASSLGTAGSYEQYF TGTGCCAGCAGCCTTGGGACAGCGGGCTCCTACGAGCAGTACTTC
TRBJ2-5 TRBD2 TRBV6-2/TRBV6-3 few CASSSPSGASQETQYF TGTGCCAGCAGTTCCCCTAGCGGGGCTTCCCAAGAGACCCAGTACTTC